This T cell receptor beta chain derives from a study of a mutant IDH1 vaccine in newly diagnosed glioma. Only in-frame clones appear in the TCRdb table, and some are missing; sequencing was by immunoSEQ multiplex PCR. In the table there are 20,000 to 25,000 clones, roughly nine tenths of which are singletons. The CDR3 runs 16 residues. V lost 5 bases, J lost 3 bases, and 17 bases lay in between. The germline gives CDR1 LNHDA, CDR2 SQIVND (reference sequence). The sample's time point: week 11, during vaccination. Doses comprised 300 ug of mutant IDH1 20-mer peptide each, plus topical imiquimod. Remarks on this clone: The antigen is unknown.

This receptor was taken from a woman aged 40 to 49 with glioma. V usage is TRBV19 and J usage is TRBJ1-5, with no clear D. Sample: PBMCs, taken from a glioma patient whose treatment included an IDH1 peptide vaccine. DNA of the CDR3: TGTGCCAGTAGTCCCCCGTTTAAGGCCTACAATCAGCCCCAGCATTTT. Translation: CASSPPFKAYNQPQHF.